This T cell receptor beta chain was sequenced during a study of CD4+ T cells in melanoma. The method was immunoSEQ multiplex PCR; TCRdb's version includes in-frame clones alone and lacks a portion of them. The data show 120,000 to 150,000 clones, roughly 91% seen once. This clone was counted once. The origin of this receptor is a human donor with melanoma.

CDR3 in amino acids: CASSEISSTQPQHF. The CDR3 DNA is TGTGCCAGCAGTGAAATTTCCAGCACACAGCCCCAGCATTTT. The V call is TRBV2, the J call TRBJ1-5, with D unclear. V shed 2 bases and J shed 7 bases, with 12 bases lying between them. In germline, CDR1 is SNHLY, CDR2 FYNNEI. The CDR3 is 14 residues long.